This T cell receptor beta chain stems from a study of blood T cell repertoires in COVID-19. Across the study: The United States, Italy and Spain provided the acute and convalescent COVID-19 samples. T cells, B-cell-depleted T cells, or PBMCs supplied cDNA or gDNA.

The authors' processing: Amplified reference gene primers provided the basis for estimating nucleated cell counts. The method was immunoSEQ multiplex PCR; TCRdb's version includes in-frame clones alone and lacks a portion of them. V and J calls and clone size come straight from that table; D and trimming were deduced from the DNA. In the table there are 150,000 to 200,000 clones, roughly nine tenths of which are singletons. Sequencing used peripheral blood. This clonotype was sampled from a woman aged 70-85 years with acute or convalescent COVID-19.

The CDR3 DNA reads TGTGCCATCAGGGCGGACAGGGGAGAGGGCTCCTACGAGCAGTACTTC. This translates into CAIRADRGEGSYEQYF. The chain is built from TRBV10-3 and TRBJ2-7, with 9 bases that match TRBD1. CDR1 ENHRY and CDR2 SYGVKD come from the germline V gene. The V segment lost 6 bases and the J segment 0 bases; nucleotides outside the gene matches: 9. The CDR3 is made up of 16 amino acids.